One sample yielded the 6 T cell receptor beta chains listed below, sequenced in a study of shared clonotypes between healthy human individuals. Method: immunoSEQ multiplex PCR; TCRdb's copy keeps in-frame clones and lacks some. Of around 1,000,000 clones listed, about 72% are singletons. The sample taken for sequencing was memory CD4+ T cells from PBMCs. Stated subset: CD45RA-negative fraction. The receptors originated from a man between 18 and 35 years old in good health. Some clones in this sample may be carry-over from other donors' samples.

The genes are TRBV2 and TRBJ2-7, with D perhaps matching TRBD2 (6 bases). The CDR3 sequence is 15 residues long. From germline, CDR1 is SNHLY and CDR2 FYNNEI. V lost 4 bases and J lost 7, with 20 bases in between. The CDR3: CASSAFMGLLGEQYF. DNA of the CDR3: TGTGCCAGCAGTGCTTTTATGGGACTCTTGGGAGAGCAGTACTTC.

The V and J genes are TRBV6-5 and TRBJ2-2, with D hard to call. Per germline, CDR1 MNHEY and CDR2 SVGAGI. V lost 4 bases and J lost 4, with 16 bases in between. The CDR3 is made up of 16 amino acids. Here the CDR3 DNA reads TGTGCCAGCAGTTCTCGACCCAGGAAGGGCACCGGGGAGCTGTTTTTT. It is translated as CASSSRPRKGTGELFF.

The V call is TRBV5-5, the J call TRBJ1-2, with D possibly matching TRBD1 (5 bases). This CDR3 is built from 14 residues. V gave up 0 bases and J gave up 4 bases, with 10 bases separating them. CDR1 is SGHKS and CDR2 is YYEKEE in the germline V gene (reference sequence). Here the CDR3 DNA reads TGTGCCAGCAGCTTGGGCGGGGCGATCTATGGCTACACCTTC. It yields the protein CASSLGGAIYGYTF. The variable domain in full, with the rest retrieved from reference TRBV5-5 and TRBJ1-2, is DAGVTQSPTHLIKTRGQQVTLRCSPISGHKSVSWYQQVLGQGPQFIFQYYEKEERGRGNFPDRFSARQFPNYSSELNVNALLLGDSALYLCASSLGGAIYGYTFGSGTRLTVV.

The chain uses TRBV5-1 and TRBJ2-3, with TRBD2 matching 9 bases. This CDR3 contains 13 residues. Germline loops: CDR1 SGHRS, CDR2 YFSETQ. With V trimmed by 8 bases and J by 4 bases, 5 bases remained unmatched. The CDR3 loop is CASSGSWADTQYF. The CDR3 bases are TGCGCCAGTAGCGGGAGCTGGGCAGATACGCAGTATTTT.

The V and J genes are TRBV5-5 and TRBJ2-7, with TRBD2 matching 8 bases. The germline V gene has CDR1 SGHKS and CDR2 YYEKEE (reference sequence). Trimming removed 3 bases from V and 1 base from J; junction bases left unmatched: 6. The CDR3 sequence is 15 residues long. This CDR3 is CASSSLAGVSYEQYF. In DNA form, the CDR3 reads TGTGCCAGCAGCTCGCTAGCGGGTGTTTCCTACGAGCAGTACTTC.

This chain connects TRBV7-2 to TRBJ2-2; D gene unclear. Germline V gene lookup returns CDR1 SGHTA and CDR2 FQGNSA. The CDR3 has 14 residues. Deletions cut 1 base from V and 5 bases from J, with 8 bases between. CDR3 sequence: CASSLGQITGELFF. As DNA, the CDR3 is TGTGCCAGCAGCTTAGGGCAGATAACCGGGGAGCTGTTTTTT.